This T cell receptor beta chain derives from a study of blood T cell repertoires in COVID-19. As for the study in general: T cells, B-cell-depleted T cells, or PBMCs provided the cDNA or gDNA that served as material.

Between the trimmed V and J ends, which lost 5 bases and 3 bases, there was a span of 10 bases. Germline assignment: CDR1 SEHNR and CDR2 FQNEAQ (reference sequence). This CDR3 region has 13 residues. Source study methods: Reference gene primer amplification gave nucleated cell count estimates. Here immunoSEQ multiplex PCR was the method, and the copy in TCRdb shows in-frame clones only, minus some. V and J calls and clone size come straight from that table; D and trimming were deduced from the DNA. The sample carries around 82,000 clones, over 75% recorded once. While infection was still active, Seattle patients were enrolled and then followed longitudinally.

The sample was peripheral blood. The receptor's source is a man aged 45-65 years with COVID-19, enrolled during active disease. The chain uses TRBV7-9 and TRBJ1-1, with D perhaps TRBD1 (5 bases). The CDR3 DNA reads TGTGCCAGCAGCGACGGGACTCACACTGAAGCTTTCTTT. Protein product: CASSDGTHTEAFF.